The rows below give T cell receptor beta chains drawn from one sample of a study of tumor-infiltrating lymphocytes in primary liver carcinoma. TCRdb reprocessed the multiplex PCR reads via MiXCR and lists one record per CDR3 protein. The table shows about 120,000 distinct CDR3 sequences, with nearly 70% occurring only once. Sequencing was done on a sample of tumor-adjacent normal liver tissue. Every receptor here comes from a woman in her sixties or seventies with primary liver carcinoma and hepatitis B virus infection. CDR3s include the opening cysteine and the closing phenylalanine or tryptophan. The D gene is left open where the match is weak. Some rows mark clone size as missing; the rest say once, few, many or name a class of expanded clone.

j_call | d_call | v_call | clone_size | cdr3_nt | cdr3_aa
TRBJ2-1 | . | TRBV24-1 | . | TGTGCCACCATCAGCAGCTCCTACAATGAGCAGTTCTTC | CATISSSYNEQFF
TRBJ2-7 | . | TRBV15 | . | TGTGCCACCAGCAGAGTGGCAGTCTCCCCAATTTTC | CATSRVAVSPIF
TRBJ2-7 | . | TRBV11-2 | medium-sized | TGTGCCAGCAGCCGCAACAGGGTAGGGGACTACGAGCAGTACTTC | CASSRNRVGDYEQYF
TRBJ2-3 | . | TRBV5-1 | . | TGCGCCAGCAGTAGACCAGCCGATAGCACAGATACGCAATATTTT | CASSRPADSTDTQYF
TRBJ2-7 | . | TRBV6-5 | . | TGTGCCAGCAGCATGTCTAGCCGAGTTTCAGGCTACGAGCAGTACTTC | CASSMSSRVSGYEQYF
TRBJ2-7 | . | TRBV29-1 | . | TGCAGCATTGAATGGATAGGGGACGAGCAGTACTTC | CSIEWIGDEQYF
TRBJ2-4 | . | TRBV28 | once | TGTGCCAGCAGTGCCCAGGGGTCGGCCAAAGACATTCAGTACTTC | CASSAQGSAKDIQYF
TRBJ2-6 | . | TRBV29-1 | . | TGCAGCGTTCTGGGGGAAAGGACTGGGGCCAACGTCCTGACTTTT | CSVLGERTGANVLTF
TRBJ2-2 | TRBD2 | TRBV11-3 | . | TGTGCCACCACAGCGGGAGACACCGGGGAGCTATTTTTT | CATTAGDTGELFF
TRBJ2-7 | . | TRBV11-2 | once | TGTACCAGCAGCTTAGGTATCGTGCGGTCAGAAGTCGAATTC | CTSSLGIVRSEVEF
TRBJ1-2 | . | TRBV11-2 | . | TGTGTCAGCAGCTCCGGGACGAAATATGGCTACACCTTC | CVSSSGTKYGYTF
TRBJ2-6 | TRBD1 | TRBV5-1 | . | TGCGCCAGCAGCTTGGGTACAGGGGGTTCCCTCTCTGGGGTCAACGTCCTGACTTTC | CASSLGTGGSLSGVNVLTF
TRBJ1-2 | . | TRBV20-1 | . | TGCAGTGCTAGTCTTTGGGTTTATGGCTACACCTTC | CSASLWVYGYTF
TRBJ2-3 | TRBD2 | TRBV12-3/TRBV12-4 | . | TGTGCCAGCAGCACTCGAGGGGCGGGAGGACCTACGGACACAGATACGCAGTATTTT | CASSTRGAGGPTDTDTQYF
TRBJ2-3 | . | TRBV7-9 | . | TGTGCCAGCAGCACAACCGTCACAGATATGCGGTATTTT | CASSTTVTDMRYF
TRBJ2-2 | . | TRBV5-1 | few | TGCGCCGGCAGCTTGATTCCAGGGGAGGTCGGGGAGCTGTTTTTT | CAGSLIPGEVGELFF
TRBJ2-7 | . | TRBV29-1 | once | TGCAGCATTTTCTTGGAGTCGGGTTACGAGCAGTACTTC | CSIFLESGYEQYF
TRBJ2-7 | TRBD2 | TRBV20-1 | . | TGCAGTGGTAGCGGGGGTCCCTACGAGCAGTACTTC | CSGSGGPYEQYF
TRBJ1-5 | TRBD1 | TRBV29-1 | . | TGCAGCGCTGGGACAGGTCTGAATCAGCCCCAGCATTTT | CSAGTGLNQPQHF
TRBJ2-1 | . | TRBV11-3 | once | TGTGCCAGCAGCGTGAATAGCGGAGACCAATACAATGAGCAGTTCTTC | CASSVNSGDQYNEQFF
TRBJ2-7 | . | TRBV7-9 | few | TGTGCCAGCAGCTTAAGGGGGGGTCCCTACGAGCAGTACTTC | CASSLRGGPYEQYF
TRBJ2-4 | TRBD2 | TRBV28 | many | TGTGCCAGCAGCGAGTCTAGCGGAAGAGCCAAAAACATTCAGTACTTC | CASSESSGRAKNIQYF
TRBJ2-2 | . | TRBV11-2 | . | TGTGCCAGCAGCTTATGGGGGCATTCGACCGGGGAGCTGTTTTTC | CASSLWGHSTGELFF
TRBJ2-7 | . | TRBV7-9 | many | TGTGCCAGCAGCTTATTAGGGCAGGCCTCCGAGCAGTACTTC | CASSLLGQASEQYF
TRBJ2-3 | TRBD2 | TRBV11-2 | . | TGTGCCTGTAGCCCTGGACTAGCGGGCCCAGATGCGCAGTATTTT | CACSPGLAGPDAQYF
TRBJ2-3 | TRBD2 | TRBV29-1 | . | TGCAGCGTTGCGGGGGGACCCTTCACAGATACACAGTACTTT | CSVAGGPFTDTQYF
TRBJ2-3 | TRBD2 | TRBV30 | many | TGTGCCTGGGGCTTGGGACTAGCAACAGATACGCAGTATTTT | CAWGLGLATDTQYF
TRBJ2-1 | . | TRBV6-1 | . | TGTGCCACAATTGGGCAAACGGTGACCCAGCAGTTCTTC | CATIGQTVTQQFF
TRBJ2-3 | . | TRBV29-1 | . | TGCAGCGTTGGGCAATCCCCGGACGGAAGCCGTGCAGATACGCACTATTTT | CSVGQSPDGSRADTHYF
TRBJ2-3 | TRBD2 | TRBV11-1 | . | TGTGCCAGTAGCATATGGCAACGTGCGGGAGAGTCTCACTTT | CASSIWQRAGESHF
TRBJ2-7 | . | TRBV30 | many | TGTGCCTGGAGTGTAAGGAGGGCCATAACGGGGTACGAGCAGTACTTC | CAWSVRRAITGYEQYF
TRBJ2-7 | . | TRBV10-3 | . | TGTACCATCAGTGCCAACCCCTTCGAGCAGTACTTC | CTISANPFEQYF
TRBJ2-1 | TRBD2 | TRBV5-1 | . | TGCACCAGCAGCTTGGAGACTAGCGGGAGTGGGGATGAACAGTTCTTC | CTSSLETSGSGDEQFF
TRBJ2-1 | TRBD2 | TRBV7-8 | . | TGTGCCAGTAGCTTAATCCCGGGACTAGCGGACAATGAGCAGTTCTTC | CASSLIPGLADNEQFF
TRBJ2-7 | . | TRBV3-1 | . | TGTGCCAGCAGCTCGAGCGGGTCTACCTACGAGCAGTACTTC | CASSSSGSTYEQYF
TRBJ2-7 | . | TRBV6-1 | once | TGTGCCAGCAGTCAGGCAGGTGTAACCTACGAGCAATACTTC | CASSQAGVTYEQYF
TRBJ1-1 | . | TRBV29-1 | . | TGCAGCGTTGGCAGATCCGGGACTTTGAACATTGAAGCTTTCTTC | CSVGRSGTLNIEAFF
TRBJ2-7 | . | TRBV11-3 | . | TGTGTCAGCAGTTTTACATACAAGCAGTACTTC | CVSSFTYKQYF
TRBJ2-7 | . | TRBV6-1 | . | TGTGCCAACAGTGACCCAGGTGGTAGCTCCTACGAGCATTACTTC | CANSDPGGSSYEHYF
TRBJ2-3 | TRBD2 | TRBV6-5 | . | TGTGCCAGCCGGGGAGGGGAGCGCGCAGATGCGCAGTATTTT | CASRGGERADAQYF
TRBJ2-7 | . | TRBV6-1 | many | TGTGCCAGCAGTGAACGGACCCTAACCTACGAGCAGTACTTC | CASSERTLTYEQYF
TRBJ2-1 | TRBD2 | TRBV11-2 | . | TGTGCCGGCAGCTTAGATCTGGGGCTAGCGGTACAGTTCTTC | CAGSLDLGLAVQFF
TRBJ1-5 | . | TRBV7-8 | many | TGTGCCAGCAGCTTATCGGGACAAGTTGGCCAGCCCCAGCATTTT | CASSLSGQVGQPQHF
TRBJ2-3 | TRBD1 | TRBV6-1 | . | TGTGCCAGCGGTGGAGTACAGGGGGACTTCGCAGATACGCAGTATTTT | CASGGVQGDFADTQYF
TRBJ2-1 | . | TRBV11-2 | once | TGTGCCAGCAGCTTAACAGGGAGTCTCGATGAGCAGTTCTTC | CASSLTGSLDEQFF
TRBJ2-7 | TRBD1 | TRBV5-6 | . | TGTGCCAGCAGTTTGGTGGACAGGAATACTTGCGAGCAGTACTTC | CASSLVDRNTCEQYF
TRBJ2-3 | . | TRBV5-6 | once | TGTGCCAGCAGCTTACTAGTGCCCACAGATACGCAGTATTTT | CASSLLVPTDTQYF
TRBJ1-1 | . | TRBV28 | many | TGTGCCAGCAGTTTAGGGACCGGGACACTGAACACTGAAGCTTTCTTT | CASSLGTGTLNTEAFF
TRBJ1-1 | . | TRBV9 | . | TGTGCCAGCAGCGAGTGGGGTATCACTGAAGCTTTCTTT | CASSEWGITEAFF
TRBJ1-1 | . | TRBV6-5 | many | TGTGCCAGCAGTGAGACAGTGAACACTGAAGCTTTCTTT | CASSETVNTEAFF
TRBJ2-1 | TRBD2 | TRBV19 | few | TGTGCCAGTAGACACAAAGCGGGAGTTTTCTACAATGAGCAGTTCTTC | CASRHKAGVFYNEQFF
TRBJ1-5 | . | TRBV20-1 | once | TGCAGTGTTAGAAAGACATTTAGCAATCAGCCCCAGCATTTT | CSVRKTFSNQPQHF